The 3 T cell receptor beta chains reported below all come from one sample, sequenced in a study of blood T cell repertoires in COVID-19. The assay was immunoSEQ multiplex PCR, and TCRdb's table has in-frame clones only and misses some. The sample consists of about 76,000 clones, roughly 80% of them appearing once. The sequenced material came from peripheral blood. These receptors were taken from a man aged 80 or over with acute or convalescent COVID-19.

This clone was picked up one time. The V and J genes are TRBV10-2 and TRBJ1-1; TRBD1 agrees at 11 bases. The CDR3 is 14 amino acids. The junction had 4 bases not matched to a gene; V was cut back by 6 bases and J by 4 bases. Germline V gene data show CDR1 as WSHSY and CDR2 as SAAADI. CDR3 region: CASRTGTGGTEAFF. The CDR3 coding sequence is TGCGCCAGCAGAACCGGGACAGGGGGCACTGAAGCTTTCTTT.

This chain links TRBV5-5 with TRBJ1-1; a possible D gene is TRBD1 (6 bases). There are 14 residues in the CDR3. V shed 4 bases and J shed 3 bases, with 13 bases lying between them. Germline V gene lookup returns CDR1 SGHKS and CDR2 YYEKEE (reference sequence). The CDR3 DNA follows: TGTGCCAGCAGCAGCACAGGGATGTACACTGAAGCTTTCTTT. It is translated as CASSSTGMYTEAFF.

The chain links TRBV4-3 to TRBJ1-2; 8 bases map to TRBD1. The CDR3 runs to 18 residues. The germline CDR1 and CDR2 sequences are LGHNA and YSLEER. V trimming: 4 bases; J trimming: 0 bases; junction bases outside the gene matches: 13. The CDR3 here is CASSRHAGTGGTNYGYTF. CDR3 in DNA: TGCGCCAGCAGCCGACATGCCGGGACAGGAGGAACTAACTATGGCTACACCTTC.